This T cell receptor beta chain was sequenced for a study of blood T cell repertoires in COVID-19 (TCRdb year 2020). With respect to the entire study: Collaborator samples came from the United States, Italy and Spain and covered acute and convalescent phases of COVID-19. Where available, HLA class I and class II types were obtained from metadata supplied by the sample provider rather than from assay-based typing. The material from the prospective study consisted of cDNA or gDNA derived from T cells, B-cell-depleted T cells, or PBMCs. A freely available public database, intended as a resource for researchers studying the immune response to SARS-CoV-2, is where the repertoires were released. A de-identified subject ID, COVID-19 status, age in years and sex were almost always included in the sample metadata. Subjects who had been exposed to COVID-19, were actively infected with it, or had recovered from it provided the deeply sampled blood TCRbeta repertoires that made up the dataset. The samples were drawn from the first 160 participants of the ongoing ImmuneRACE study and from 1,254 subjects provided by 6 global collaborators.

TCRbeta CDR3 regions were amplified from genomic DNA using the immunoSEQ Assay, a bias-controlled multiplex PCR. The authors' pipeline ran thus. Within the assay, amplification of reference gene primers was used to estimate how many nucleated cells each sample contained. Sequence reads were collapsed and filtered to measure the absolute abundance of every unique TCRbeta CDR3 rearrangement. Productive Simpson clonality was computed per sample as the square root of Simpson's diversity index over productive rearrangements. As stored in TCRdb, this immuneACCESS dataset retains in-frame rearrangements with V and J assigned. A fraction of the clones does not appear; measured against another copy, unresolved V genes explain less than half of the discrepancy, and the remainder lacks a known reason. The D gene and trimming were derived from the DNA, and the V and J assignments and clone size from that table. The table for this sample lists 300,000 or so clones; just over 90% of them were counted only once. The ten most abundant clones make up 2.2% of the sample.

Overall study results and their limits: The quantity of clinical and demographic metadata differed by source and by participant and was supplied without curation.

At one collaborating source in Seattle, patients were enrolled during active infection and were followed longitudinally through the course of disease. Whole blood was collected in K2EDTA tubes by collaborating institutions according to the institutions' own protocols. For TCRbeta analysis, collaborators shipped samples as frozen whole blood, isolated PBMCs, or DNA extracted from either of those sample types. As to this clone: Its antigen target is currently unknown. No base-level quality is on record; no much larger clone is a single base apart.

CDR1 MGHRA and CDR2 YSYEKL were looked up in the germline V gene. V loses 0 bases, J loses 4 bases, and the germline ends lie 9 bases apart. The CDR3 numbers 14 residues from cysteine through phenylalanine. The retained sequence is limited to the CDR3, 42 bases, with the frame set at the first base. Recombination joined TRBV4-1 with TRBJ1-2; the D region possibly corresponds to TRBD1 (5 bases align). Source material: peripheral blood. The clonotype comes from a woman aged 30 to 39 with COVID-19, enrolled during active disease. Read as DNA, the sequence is TGCGCCAGCAGCCAAGAGACAGCACTCTATGGCTACACCTTC. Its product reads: CASSQETALYGYTF.